These 17 T cell receptor beta chains share one sample of origin, sequenced in a study of early T cells in non-severe SARS-CoV-2 infection. Each CDR3 protein gets one entry after TCRdb re-called the 5' RACE reads with MiXCR. Of approximately 28,000 distinct CDR3 sequences listed, 4.6% are singletons. Specimen: whole blood, collected at baseline. Receptors were obtained from an adult who was a healthcare worker with PCR-confirmed SARS-CoV-2 infection or an uninfected control (not recorded which).

The rearrangement links TRBV6-5 to TRBJ2-3, with D maybe TRBD1 (5 bases). Germline CDR1 is MNHEY and CDR2 is SVGAGI. CDR3 length equals 14 residues. Trimming took off 4 bases at V and 3 bases at J, with 11 bases between the two ends. CDR3 in amino acids: CASSSRQGTDTQYF. DNA of the CDR3: TGTGCCAGCAGTTCCCGGCAGGGTACAGATACGCAGTATTTT.

This clonotype was seen repeatedly, ten times or more. The chain couples TRBV5-1 to TRBJ2-1; no reliable D call. Germline CDR1 and CDR2: SGHRS and YFSETQ. The CDR3 runs 16 residues. V was clipped by 6 bases and J by 1 base, with 17 bases between them. CDR3 sequence: CASTPLAAVSYNEQFF. The CDR3 DNA reads TGCGCCAGCACCCCCTTGGCGGCCGTTTCCTACAATGAGCAGTTCTTC.

This clonotype was detected a few times. The chain has TRBV7-8 and TRBJ1-5; no definite D call. V was cut by 5 bases and J by 0 bases, with 14 bases left in between. There are 16 residues in the CDR3. Per the germline V gene, CDR1 is SGHVS and CDR2 is FQNEAQ. The CDR3 sequence: CASSLRRTLSNQPQHF. CDR3 coding DNA: TGTGCCAGCAGCCTCAGACGGACCCTTAGCAATCAGCCCCAGCATTTT. Variable domain in full (rest from reference TRBV7-8 and TRBJ1-5): GAGVSQSPRYKVAKRGQDVALRCDPISGHVSLFWYQQALGQGPEFLTYFQNEAQLDKSGLPSDRFFAERPEGSVSTLKIQRTQQEDSAVYLCASSLRRTLSNQPQHFGDGTRLSIL.

Many counts were recorded for this clonotype. The rearrangement links TRBV15 to TRBJ2-5; D is uncertain. Germline CDR1 LNHNV, CDR2 YYDKDF (reference sequence). The V and J ends lost 0 bases and 1 base respectively, with 9 bases between them. The CDR3 is 15 amino acids. As DNA, the CDR3 is TGTGCCACCAGCAGAGATCGGTACAGCCAAGAGACCCAGTACTTC. It yields the protein CATSRDRYSQETQYF.

This clonotype occurred many times. The rearrangement joins TRBV5-1 to TRBJ2-7; the D is unclear. Deletions cut 0 bases from V and 4 bases from J, with 2 bases between. Germline values: CDR1 SGHRS, CDR2 YFSETQ. The CDR3 runs to 11 residues. The CDR3 spells CASSLEYEQYF. The DNA for the CDR3 is TGCGCCAGCAGCTTGGAGTACGAGCAGTACTTC.

This clonotype came up many times. The rearrangement links TRBV15 to TRBJ2-1; no reliable D call. With 0 bases removed from V and 0 bases from J, the gap between germline ends came to 9 bases. This CDR3 has 16 amino acids. The germline V gene has CDR1 LNHNV and CDR2 YYDKDF (reference sequence). CDR3 in amino acids: CATSRERPGSYNEQFF. The CDR3 DNA reads as TGTGCCACCAGCAGAGAACGGCCTGGCTCCTACAATGAGCAGTTCTTC.

The sample holds a few counts of this clonotype. V gene TRBV6-4 combines with J gene TRBJ1-5, with D tentatively TRBD1 (5 bases). The V end was cut by 4 bases, the J end by 1 base, with 20 bases between. CDR3 length equals 18 residues. CDR1 is MRHNA, CDR2 SNTAGT, per germline. CDR3 sequence: CASSVTQGHLRSNQPQHF. The CDR3 coding sequence is TGTGCCAGCAGTGTCACCCAAGGACATCTGAGAAGCAATCAGCCCCAGCATTTT.

This chain connects TRBV2 to TRBJ2-2; D is undetermined. Trimming pared 6 bases from V and 3 bases from J, leaving 11 bases between. This CDR3 contains 14 residues. CDR1 and CDR2 (germline): SNHLY, FYNNEI. CDR3 residues: CASSQELDTGELFF. The DNA of the CDR3 is TGTGCCAGCAGCCAAGAGCTAGACACCGGGGAGCTGTTTTTT.

This clonotype has at least ten counts. This chain links TRBV7-2 with TRBJ1-2; TRBD1 aligns across 7 bases. This CDR3 contains 15 residues. Looked up from germline, CDR1 is SGHTA and CDR2 is FQGNSA. The trim removed 5 bases at V and 3 bases at J, leaving 9 bases unmatched. CDR3 coding DNA: TGTGCCAGCAGCCGACAGGGTGGGGTGGACTATGGCTACACCTTC. It codes for CASSRQGGVDYGYTF.

This clonotype appeared a few times. This chain connects TRBV28 to TRBJ1-6; D might be TRBD1 (5 bases). The CDR3 length is 16 residues. Trimming stripped 5 bases from V and 0 bases from J, with 11 bases between. The V gene's germline CDR1 is MDHEN and CDR2 SYDVKM. The CDR3 DNA sequence: TGTGCCAGCAGTCTAACCCAGGGCTCCTATAATTCACCCCTCCACTTT. The encoded protein is CASSLTQGSYNSPLHF. Combining the CDR3 with reference TRBV28 and TRBJ1-6 gives the whole variable domain DVKVTQSSRYLVKRTGEKVFLECVQDMDHENMFWYRQDPGLGLRLIYFSYDVKMKEKGDIPEGYSVSREKKERFSLILESASTNQTSMYLCASSLTQGSYNSPLHFGNGTRLTVT.

In this sample, this clonotype turned up many times. V usage is TRBV5-6 and J usage is TRBJ2-1, with D uncertain. V lost 5 bases, J lost 13 bases, and 16 bases lay in between. This CDR3 is 12 amino acids long. Germline V gives CDR1 SGHDT, CDR2 YYEEEE. CDR3 loop: CASSSRRVDQFF. The CDR3 DNA reads TGTGCCAGCAGTTCGAGAAGGGTGGATCAGTTCTTC. The variable domain in full, with the rest retrieved from reference TRBV5-6 and TRBJ2-1, is DAGVTQSPTHLIKTRGQQVTLRCSPKSGHDTVSWYQQALGQGPQFIFQYYEEEERQRGNFPDRFSGHQFPNYSSELNVNALLLGDSALYLCASSSRRVDQFFGPGTRLTVL.

The V gene is TRBV6-5, the J gene TRBJ2-7; 11 bases match TRBD1. The V gene end was trimmed by 2 bases and the J gene end by 6 bases; junction bases not matched to a gene: 0. CDR3 length: 13 residues. Germline CDR1 MNHEY, CDR2 SVGAGI. Written as DNA, the CDR3 is TGTGCCAGCAGTTACGGGACAGGGGGCGAGCAGTACTTC. Its protein product is CASSYGTGGEQYF.

This clonotype was observed at least ten times. This chain uses TRBV6-5 with TRBJ1-2, with a tentative D call TRBD1 (5 bases). CDR1 is MNHEY, CDR2 SVGAGI, per germline. Trimming removed 0 bases at V and 1 base at J, with 18 bases between. The CDR3 covers 18 residues. DNA for the CDR3: TGTGCCAGCAGTTACTCCCCAGGTCAGGGAGGTATTAACTATGGCTACACCTTC. As protein: CASSYSPGQGGINYGYTF.

This clonotype was detected ten times or more. The V call is TRBV7-9, the J call TRBJ2-7; D gene ambiguous. Trimming removed 0 bases at V and 6 bases at J, with 12 bases between. The germline CDR1 and CDR2 sequences are SEHNR and FQNEAQ (reference sequence). The CDR3 runs to 14 residues. The CDR3 DNA sequence: TGTGCCAGCAGCTTAGCGAGTAGTGGCGTCGAGCAGTACTTC. Protein: CASSLASSGVEQYF.

This clonotype appeared many times. The V gene is TRBV20-1, the J gene TRBJ2-1, with D perhaps matching TRBD1 (7 bases). CDR1 is DFQATT, CDR2 SNEGSKA, per germline (reference sequence). V was trimmed by 1 base and J by 3 bases, leaving 10 bases between them. This CDR3 contains 14 residues. This CDR3 is CSARGQGLYNEQFF. The DNA of the CDR3 is TGCAGTGCTAGAGGACAGGGACTCTACAATGAGCAGTTCTTC.

A few counts support this clonotype. The chain combines TRBV5-1 with TRBJ2-1; possibly TRBD1 for D (6 bases). This CDR3 is built from 16 residues. V lost 1 base and J lost 1, with 12 bases in between. The germline V gene has CDR1 SGHRS and CDR2 YFSETQ. The CDR3 is CASSLQGRRSYNEQFF. In nucleotides, the CDR3 is TGCGCCAGCAGCTTGCAGGGGCGTAGGTCCTACAATGAGCAGTTCTTC. Full variable domain (remainder filled in from reference TRBV5-1 and TRBJ2-1): KAGVTQTPRYLIKTRGQQVTLSCSPISGHRSVSWYQQTPGQGLQFLFEYFSETQRNKGNFPGRFSGRQFSNSRSEMNVSTLELGDSALYLCASSLQGRRSYNEQFFGPGTRLTVL.

This clonotype came up many times. The J gene is TRBJ2-7, the V gene TRBV27, with D possibly matching TRBD1 (5 bases). The CDR3 loop spans 14 amino acids. Germline V gives CDR1 MNHEY, CDR2 SMNVEV (reference sequence). The germline V and J ends were trimmed by 6 bases and 0 bases, with 12 bases remaining between them. Here the CDR3 reads CASSLQDSSYEQYF. The CDR3, as DNA: TGTGCCAGCAGCCTACAGGATAGCTCCTACGAGCAGTACTTC.